These 27 T cell receptor beta chains share one sample of origin, sequenced in a study of Ad26.COV2.S vaccination and SARS-CoV-2 variants. Repertoires were generated with immunoSEQ multiplex PCR, while TCRdb's copy carries only in-frame clones and drops some. The sample yields about 320,000 clones, 85% to 90% seen once. Treatment noted: roughly 19 received Ad26.COV2.S at low or high dose, single or two shots; 5 received placebo; per-sample allocation not given. Sampling was done on day 63 after the first vaccine or placebo injection. This specimen consisted of peripheral blood, obtained in a trial of Ad26.COV2.S vaccine versus placebo. Receptor source: a person between 18 and 60 years old who received the Ad26.COV2.S COVID-19 vaccine or a placebo.

This sequence joins TRBV5-1 and TRBJ2-5; no reliable D call. The CDR3 is 11 residues long. The V end was cut by 4 bases, the J end by 2 bases, with 3 bases between. Germline CDR1 SGHRS, CDR2 YFSETQ. CDR3 nucleotides: TGCGCCAGCAGCCAACAAGAGACCCAGTACTTC. This encodes CASSQQETQYF.

There are a few counts of this clone. V gene TRBV20-1 combines with J gene TRBJ2-7, with TRBD1 matching over 9 bases. The CDR3 covers 15 residues. Losses at the gene ends were 3 bases for V and 0 bases for J; bases not matched to a gene: 6. Per the germline V gene, CDR1 is DFQATT and CDR2 is SNEGSKA (reference sequence). In nucleotides, the CDR3 is TGCAGTGCTAGTAGGGGACAGGGAGGCTCCTACGAGCAGTACTTC. This sequence encodes CSASRGQGGSYEQYF.

The chain couples TRBV29-1 to TRBJ2-2; TRBD2 is a possible D gene (6 bases). Germline CDR1 reads SQVTM; CDR2 reads ANQGSEA. The CDR3 extends over 13 amino acids. The germline V and J ends were trimmed by 7 bases and 6 bases, with 15 bases remaining between them. The CDR3 protein is CSGNTGVSGELFF. CDR3 DNA sequence: TGCAGCGGAAATACGGGAGTTTCCGGGGAGCTGTTTTTT.

The chain joins TRBV18 to TRBJ2-6; D is ambiguous. Germline lookup yields CDR1 KGHSH and CDR2 LQKENI. Between the trimmed V and J ends, which lost 0 bases and 4 bases, there was a span of 4 bases. The CDR3 has 14 residues. The CDR3, as DNA: TGTGCCAGCTCACCACCTGAGGGGGCCAACGTCCTGACTTTC. Translated: CASSPPEGANVLTF. Supplemented by reference TRBV18 and TRBJ2-6, the full variable domain reads NAGVMQNPRHLVRRRGQEARLRCSPMKGHSHVYWYRQLPEEGLKFMVYLQKENIIDESGMPKERFSAEFPKEGPSILRIQQVVRGDSAAYFCASSPPEGANVLTFGAGSRLTVL.

The rearrangement uses TRBV6-5 and TRBJ2-7, with a possible D match to TRBD2 (5 bases). Germline CDR1 is MNHEY and CDR2 is SVGAGI. The V and J ends lost 8 bases and 0 bases respectively, with 11 bases between them. The CDR3 is made up of 13 amino acids. The CDR3 coding sequence is TGTGCCAGCTCTAGGAGGAGCTCCTACGAGCAGTACGTC. Translated: CASSRRSSYEQYV.

This sequence joins TRBV5-4 and TRBJ1-4; TRBD1 agrees at 7 bases. Looked up from germline, CDR1 is SGHNT and CDR2 is YYREEE (reference sequence). With 5 bases clipped from V and 2 bases from J, the junction kept 6 bases outside the gene matches. CDR3 length equals 15 residues. This CDR3 is CASSRGGQTNEKLFF. Written as DNA, the CDR3 is TGTGCCAGCAGTCGGGGGGGACAGACTAATGAAAAACTGTTTTTT.

The V call is TRBV3-1 (or the pseudogene TRBV3-2), the J call TRBJ1-1; weak D call: TRBD1 (5 bases). V shed 6 bases and J shed 1 base, with 12 bases lying between them. This CDR3 is built from 14 residues. The V gene's germline CDR1 is LGHDT and CDR2 YNNKEL (reference sequence). CDR3 sequence: CASRPPGGNTEAFF. CDR3 DNA sequence: TGTGCCAGCAGACCACCCGGGGGGAACACTGAAGCTTTCTTT.

The chain recombines TRBV5-1 with TRBJ2-6; no reliable D call. In germline, CDR1 is SGHRS, CDR2 YFSETQ. V shed 0 bases and J shed 4 bases, with 8 bases lying between them. CDR3 size: 15 residues. CDR3 sequence reads: CASSLAERGANVLTF. The CDR3 region has the DNA TGCGCCAGCAGCTTGGCGGAGAGAGGGGCCAACGTCCTGACTTTC.

The chain uses TRBV6-2 or TRBV6-3 and TRBJ1-6; unclear D gene. Germline-derived CDR1 and CDR2 are MNHEY and SVGEGT. Trimming removed 5 bases at V and 0 bases at J, with 11 bases between. The CDR3 covers 16 residues. The CDR3 region has the DNA TGTGCCAGCAGTCCACTTAGCAGCTCCTATAATTCACCCCTCCACTTT. This translates into CASSPLSSSYNSPLHF.

The chain joins TRBV10-3 to TRBJ2-7; a weak D match, TRBD2 (6 bases). The V and J ends lost 2 bases and 2 bases respectively, with 13 bases between them. The CDR3 totals 15 residues. Germline V CDR1 and CDR2: ENHRY, SYGVKD. CDR3 in amino acids: CAISEPGEIAYEQYF. The CDR3 bases are TGTGCCATCAGTGAGCCGGGGGAAATCGCCTACGAGCAGTACTTC.

This chain links TRBV3-1 (or the pseudogene TRBV3-2) with TRBJ1-5; TRBD1 might be the D (5 bases). The CDR3 is 15 amino acids. V shed 1 base and J shed 7 bases, with 14 bases lying between them. Germline V CDR1 and CDR2: LGHDT, YNNKEL (reference sequence). In DNA, the CDR3 is TGTGCCAGCAGCCAAGCGAGGGGTTCTGGGCAGCCCCAGCATTTT. It codes for CASSQARGSGQPQHF.

The chain has TRBV3-1 (or the pseudogene TRBV3-2) and TRBJ2-1, with D tentatively TRBD2 (6 bases). Germline V CDR1 and CDR2: LGHDT, YNNKEL (reference sequence). Trimming pared 2 bases from V and 8 bases from J, leaving 16 bases between. The CDR3 length is 15 residues. In DNA, the CDR3 is TGTGCCAGCAGCCAAATGCGGGGTAGTTCGGATGAGCAGTTCTTC. This encodes CASSQMRGSSDEQFF.

This sequence joins TRBV6-5 and TRBJ1-2; no clear D. CDR1 MNHEY and CDR2 SVGAGI come from the germline V gene. The ends were cut back, 7 bases at V and 6 bases at J, with 12 bases in the middle. The CDR3 is 12 amino acids. The DNA of the CDR3 is TGTGCCAGCAATGGGGTTGGGAATGGCTACACCTTC. Protein sequence: CASNGVGNGYTF.

The chain is built from TRBV9 and TRBJ2-2; D gene ambiguous. The CDR3 sequence is 14 residues long. V was cut by 3 bases and J by 5 bases, with 11 bases left in between. The V gene's germline CDR1 is SGDLS and CDR2 YYNGEE. The CDR3 spells CASSAGRGTGELFF. CDR3 coding DNA: TGTGCCAGCAGCGCCGGGCGTGGGACCGGGGAGCTGTTTTTT.

This CDR3 reads CASSQEEGGADTQYF. Here the CDR3 DNA reads TGTGCCAGCAGCCAAGAGGAGGGAGGGGCAGATACGCAGTATTTT. The V call is TRBV3-1 (or the pseudogene TRBV3-2), the J call TRBJ2-3, with TRBD2 matching 7 bases. There are 15 residues in the CDR3. Germline values: CDR1 LGHDT, CDR2 YNNKEL (reference sequence). The V gene end was trimmed by 0 bases and the J gene end by 4 bases; junction bases not matched to a gene: 4.

The chain uses TRBV6-6 and TRBJ1-1, with D hard to call. The CDR3 totals 12 residues. Germline-derived CDR1 and CDR2 are MNHNY and SVGAGI (reference sequence). Deletions cut 0 bases from V and 5 bases from J, with 4 bases between. In DNA form, the CDR3 reads TGTGCCAGCAGTTACTCTAGTACTGAAGCTTTCTTT. Translating it yields CASSYSSTEAFF.

The chain combines TRBV6-5 with TRBJ2-7; D is unresolved. Trimming left V 6 bases short and J 1 base short, with 7 bases between. Germline V gene sequence: CDR1 MNHEY, CDR2 SVGAGI. The CDR3 totals 12 residues. The DNA for the CDR3 is TGTGCCAGCAGATCGACATCCTACGAGCAGTACTTC. Translated: CASRSTSYEQYF.

Points on this clone: Other DNA sequences within the sample encode an identical CDR3. This chain uses TRBV9 with TRBJ2-3; D is undetermined. The germline gives CDR1 SGDLS, CDR2 YYNGEE. The CDR3 totals 13 residues. The ends were cut back, 2 bases at V and 2 bases at J, with 6 bases in the middle. CDR3 sequence reads: CASSVGDTDTQYF. The CDR3 region has the DNA TGTGCCAGCAGCGTTGGCGACACAGATACGCAGTATTTT.

The genes are TRBV6-5 and TRBJ1-5; possibly TRBD1 for D (5 bases). This CDR3 is 14 amino acids long. V dropped 6 bases and J dropped 7 bases, with 16 bases sitting between them. Germline-derived CDR1 and CDR2 are MNHEY and SVGAGI. The CDR3 reads CASSFSGGGQPQHF. CDR3 bases: TGTGCCAGCAGCTTCTCGGGGGGAGGACAGCCCCAGCATTTT.

The chain uses TRBV7-8 and TRBJ2-2; TRBD2 might be the D (5 bases). Germline V gene sequence: CDR1 SGHVS, CDR2 FQNEAQ. This CDR3 has 15 residues. V lost 1 base to trimming and J lost 5 bases, with 11 bases between them. This chain's CDR3 is CASSLVRGRTGELFF. For the CDR3, the DNA is TGTGCCAGCAGCTTAGTCCGGGGTCGGACCGGGGAGCTGTTTTTT.

The chain employs TRBV3-1 (or the pseudogene TRBV3-2) and TRBJ2-4; unclear D gene. V lost 2 bases to trimming and J lost 8 bases, with 19 bases between them. CDR1 and CDR2 from the germline V gene are LGHDT and YNNKEL (reference sequence). The CDR3 sequence is 16 residues long. The CDR3 DNA reads TGTGCCAGCAGCCAATGGGAAGACTCCCTAGGATACATTCAGTACTTC. This encodes CASSQWEDSLGYIQYF.

The CDR3 sequence: CASSLTGADTDTQYF. The CDR3 nucleotides are TGTGCCAGCAGCCTTACAGGGGCCGACACAGATACGCAGTATTTT. V usage is TRBV5-4 and J usage is TRBJ2-3, with 7 positions matching TRBD1. With 4 bases clipped from V and 2 bases from J, the junction kept 7 bases outside the gene matches. CDR1 and CDR2 from the germline V gene are SGHNT and YYREEE (reference sequence). The CDR3 totals 15 residues. Looking up the rest from reference TRBV5-4 and TRBJ2-3 gives the full variable domain: ETGVTQSPTHLIKTRGQQVTLRCSSQSGHNTVSWYQQALGQGPQFIFQYYREEENGRGNFPPRFSGLQFPNYSSELNVNALELDDSALYLCASSLTGADTDTQYFGPGTRLTVL.

The chain carries TRBV6-4 and TRBJ1-1; 8 bases map to TRBD1. The V gene end was trimmed by 3 bases and the J gene end by 1 base; junction bases not matched to a gene: 1. CDR1 and CDR2 from the germline V gene are MRHNA and SNTAGT. This CDR3 is 14 amino acids long. The CDR3 DNA reads as TGTGCCAGCAGTGAAGGGACAGGGAACACTGAAGCTTTCTTT. It is translated as CASSEGTGNTEAFF.

This chain uses TRBV20-1 with TRBJ2-1; the D gene is possibly TRBD1 (6 bases). CDR1 DFQATT and CDR2 SNEGSKA come from the germline V gene (reference sequence). The CDR3 contains 11 residues. As DNA, the CDR3 is TGCAGCGGAGACAGGTACAATGAGCAGTTCTTC. The encoded protein is CSGDRYNEQFF.

V and J are TRBV19 and TRBJ2-7; no definite D call. CDR3 length: 16 residues. With 3 bases removed from V and 3 bases from J, the gap between germline ends came to 18 bases. Looked up from germline, CDR1 is LNHDA and CDR2 is SQIVND (reference sequence). CDR3 loop: CASSISPARPVYEQYF. Written as DNA, the CDR3 is TGTGCCAGTAGTATTTCTCCCGCCAGGCCGGTCTACGAGCAGTACTTC.

This chain uses TRBV7-9 with TRBJ2-3; perhaps TRBD1 as D (6 bases). Germline-derived CDR1 and CDR2 are SEHNR and FQNEAQ (reference sequence). The CDR3 extends over 17 amino acids. V gave up 6 bases and J gave up 0 bases, with 19 bases separating them. The CDR3 DNA reads TGTGCCAGCAGACAAAACCCCAGGGGCAGGAGCACAGATACGCAGTATTTT. Translation: CASRQNPRGRSTDTQYF.

This chain links TRBV28 with TRBJ2-7, with a tentative D call TRBD2 (5 bases). This CDR3 spans 14 amino acids. V lost 6 bases to trimming and J lost 1 base, with 13 bases between them. Germline CDR1 MDHEN, CDR2 SYDVKM. In nucleotides, the CDR3 is TGTGCCAGCAGCCCCTCCGGGGAGTCCTACGAGCAGTACGTC. It codes for CASSPSGESYEQYV.